This T cell receptor (beta chain) was found in a study of CD8+ T cells in alopecia areata. Study findings and constraints: More clonal than normal scalp was lesional scalp, particularly alopecia totalis/universalis. Tofacitinib delivered significant drops in scalp clonality and in expanded CD8+ clones among the top 100. Many expanded lesional clones remained in scalp and blood on tofacitinib.

Sequencing relied on a cDNA template that was reverse transcribed from extracted RNA. Assay: immunoSEQ multiplex PCR; the TCRdb copy retains only in-frame clones and omits some. The sample includes 150,000 to 200,000 clones, roughly 60% of them seen just once. CDR3 length equals 15 residues. The junction had 6 bases not matched to a gene; V was cut back by 4 bases and J by 3 bases. Germline V gives CDR1 SGHRS, CDR2 YFSETQ. Documented treatment: oral pan-JAK inhibitor, 5-10 mg twice daily. Alopecia areata patients provided lesional scalp punch biopsies and peripheral blood, both collected for the study. On this clone itself: Its matching antigen is unknown.

The chain employs TRBV5-1 and TRBJ2-1; 8 bases are shared with TRBD1. The sample here was CD4+ T cells sorted from blood, taken at week 24, from a patient treated with tofacitinib. This sequence originates from a human donor with alopecia areata. The CDR3 protein is CASSTTGEGYNEQFF. CDR3 bases: TGCGCCAGCAGCACGACAGGGGAAGGCTACAATGAGCAGTTCTTC.